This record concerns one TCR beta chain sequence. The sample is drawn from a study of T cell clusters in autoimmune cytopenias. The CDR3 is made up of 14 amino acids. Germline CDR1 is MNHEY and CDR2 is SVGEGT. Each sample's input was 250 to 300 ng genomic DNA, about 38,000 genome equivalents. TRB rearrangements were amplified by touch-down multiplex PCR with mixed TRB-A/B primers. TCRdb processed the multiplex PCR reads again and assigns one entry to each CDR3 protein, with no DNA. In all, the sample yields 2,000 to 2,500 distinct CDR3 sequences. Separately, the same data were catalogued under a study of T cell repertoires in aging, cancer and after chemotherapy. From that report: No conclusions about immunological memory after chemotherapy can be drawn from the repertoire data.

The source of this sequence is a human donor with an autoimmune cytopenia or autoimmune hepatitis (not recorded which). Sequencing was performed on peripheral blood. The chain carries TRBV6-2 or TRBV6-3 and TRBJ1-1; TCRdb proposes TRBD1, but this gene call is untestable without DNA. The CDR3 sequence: CASNPGREVTEAFF.